The next 19 T cell receptor beta chains were all read from a single sample in a study of T cell responses to AZD1222 COVID-19 vaccine. Only in-frame clones appear in the TCRdb table, and some are missing; sequencing was by immunoSEQ multiplex PCR. The sample consists of approximately 100,000 clones, about nine tenths of them appearing once. The sample was peripheral blood, taken on day 0 of AZD1222 vaccination. These receptors were collected from an adult in good health.

CDR3: CASHPEYQETQYF. The CDR3 nucleotides read TGTGCCAGCCACCCGGAATACCAAGAGACCCAGTACTTC. This rearrangement joins TRBV6-5 to TRBJ2-5; D call uncertain. The germline gives CDR1 MNHEY, CDR2 SVGAGI. The CDR3 has 13 amino acids. V lost 8 bases and J lost 0, with 10 bases in between.

The chain's CDR3 is CASSTREAGANVLTF. The CDR3 bases are TGTGCCAGCAGTACTCGGGAAGCTGGGGCCAACGTCCTGACTTTC. The chain joins TRBV3-1 (or the pseudogene TRBV3-2) to TRBJ2-6; D is perhaps TRBD2 (5 bases). CDR1 and CDR2 from the germline V gene are LGHDT and YNNKEL (reference sequence). V lost 6 bases to trimming and J lost 2 bases, with 11 bases between them. This CDR3 spans 15 amino acids.

The V and J genes are TRBV5-1 and TRBJ1-2, with TRBD1 identical over 9 bases. Germline V gene lookup returns CDR1 SGHRS and CDR2 YFSETQ. The V segment lost 0 bases and the J segment 6 bases; nucleotides outside the gene matches: 15. The CDR3 covers 18 residues. The CDR3 sequence: CASSLDEYPGTGLHGYTF. CDR3 DNA: TGCGCCAGCAGCTTGGATGAATATCCTGGGACAGGGCTTCATGGCTACACCTTC.

This clone was observed once. Sequence at one end of the junction differs from germline and may be a read error. V is TRBV11-2 and J is TRBJ2-1, with 10 bases that match TRBD2. The CDR3 spans 15 residues. The germline gives CDR1 SGHAT, CDR2 FQNNGV. CDR3 residues: CASSFDPTSGHPEIF. CDR3 DNA: TGTGCCAGCAGCTTTGATCCGACTAGCGGGCACCCTGAGATCTTC.

The V and J genes are TRBV4-2 and TRBJ2-3, with D unresolved. Germline-derived CDR1 and CDR2 are LGHNA and YNFKEQ. Deletions cut 0 bases from V and 0 bases from J, with 13 bases between. This CDR3 spans 17 amino acids. CDR3 bases: TGTGCCAGCAGCCAAGAATCCGGATTACCTAGCACAGATACGCAGTATTTT. It is translated as CASSQESGLPSTDTQYF.

The V and J genes are TRBV19 and TRBJ1-2; D is unresolved. V was trimmed by 6 bases and J by 1 base, leaving 12 bases between them. Looked up from germline, CDR1 is LNHDA and CDR2 is SQIVND (reference sequence). CDR3 size: 14 residues. The CDR3 DNA follows: TGTGCCAGTAGCCTATTCCCTCTTAACTATGGCTACACCTTC. Protein product: CASSLFPLNYGYTF.

The chain carries TRBV19 and TRBJ1-6; no clear D gene. There are 15 residues in the CDR3. V was pared by 7 bases and J by 6 bases, with 16 bases between. CDR1 and CDR2 from the germline V gene are LNHDA and SQIVND (reference sequence). CDR3 nucleotides: TGTGCCAGTACCGGGGAGGCCTTGTCTAATTCACCCCTCCACTTT. This codes for CASTGEALSNSPLHF.

This sequence joins TRBV11-2 and TRBJ2-5, with 8 positions matching TRBD2. In germline, CDR1 is SGHAT, CDR2 FQNNGV. The CDR3 has 15 amino acids. J lost 5 bases, V lost 5 bases, and 10 bases had no gene match. The CDR3 protein is CASSGVFSGGETQYF. The DNA for the CDR3 is TGTGCCAGCAGCGGCGTTTTCAGCGGGGGCGAGACCCAGTACTTC. The complete variable domain, with remaining parts taken from reference TRBV11-2 and TRBJ2-5, reads EAGVAQSPRYKIIEKRQSVAFWCNPISGHATLYWYQQILGQGPKLLIQFQNNGVVDDSQLPKDRFSAERLKGVDSTLKIQPAKLEDSAVYLCASSGVFSGGETQYFGPGTRLLVL.

The rearrangement joins TRBV30 to TRBJ1-5; D possibly corresponds to TRBD1 (5 bases). Trimming stripped 3 bases from V and 3 bases from J, with 12 bases between. The CDR3 is made up of 14 amino acids. The germline gives CDR1 GTSNPN, CDR2 SVGIG (reference sequence). The CDR3: CAWSGGVNNQPQHF. CDR3 nucleotide sequence: TGTGCCTGGAGCGGGGGGGTCAACAATCAGCCCCAGCATTTT.

The chain employs TRBV2 and TRBJ1-1; D is undetermined. V was clipped by 11 bases and J by 0 bases, with 13 bases between them. The CDR3 extends over 13 amino acids. CDR1 and CDR2 (germline): SNHLY, FYNNEI. CDR3 in DNA: TGTGCCGCAGGAAAGGACTTGAACACTGAAGCTTTCTTT. As protein: CAAGKDLNTEAFF.

This chain's CDR3 is CASSLKEQGGNTQYF. CDR3 nucleotide sequence: TGTGCCAGCAGCTTAAAGGAACAGGGGGGAAATACGCAGTATTTT. The chain recombines TRBV7-6 with TRBJ2-3; 8 bases are a match to TRBD1. Germline assignment: CDR1 SGHVS and CDR2 FNYEAQ. The V and J ends lost 2 bases and 7 bases, in that order; junction bases with no gene match: 8. The CDR3 extends over 15 amino acids.

This chain links TRBV28 with TRBJ1-1; weak D call: TRBD1 (6 bases). CDR3 length: 14 amino acids. Between the trimmed V and J ends, which lost 8 bases and 5 bases, there was a span of 18 bases. Per the germline V gene, CDR1 is MDHEN and CDR2 is SYDVKM. In nucleotides, the CDR3 is TGTGCCAGCTGCCACCGCGGGGGCGGGACTGAAGCTTTCTTT. Translating it yields CASCHRGGGTEAFF.

The CDR3 region is CASSFGQAYEQYF. The CDR3 DNA reads as TGTGCCAGCAGCTTCGGACAGGCCTACGAGCAGTACTTC. This chain connects TRBV7-3 to TRBJ2-7, with TRBD1 matching 7 bases. The germline gives CDR1 SGHTA, CDR2 FQGTGA. This CDR3 spans 13 amino acids. With V trimmed by 3 bases and J by 2 bases, 1 base remained unmatched.

The chain recombines TRBV5-8 with TRBJ1-5; the D gene is possibly TRBD1 (6 bases). Germline CDR1 is SGHTS and CDR2 is YDEGEE. V was trimmed by 2 bases and J by 2 bases, leaving 11 bases between them. The CDR3 has 15 residues. CDR3 coding DNA: TGTGCCAGCAGCTTCACAGGGTCCCGCAATCAGCCCCAGCATTTT. Amino acid sequence: CASSFTGSRNQPQHF.

This clone was seen just once. The chain links TRBV19 to TRBJ1-4; 9 bases align to TRBD1. CDR3 size: 15 residues. The V segment lost 5 bases and the J segment 8 bases; nucleotides outside the gene matches: 9. The germline gives CDR1 LNHDA, CDR2 SQIVND (reference sequence). The CDR3 DNA is TGTGCCAGTAGTCCTCCCGGGACAGGGATCGAAAAACTGTTTTTT. Protein sequence: CASSPPGTGIEKLFF. The entire variable domain, with the rest obtained from reference TRBV19 and TRBJ1-4, is as follows: DGGITQSPKYLFRKEGQNVTLSCEQNLNHDAMYWYRQDPGQGLRLIYYSQIVNDFQKGDIAEGYSVSREKKESFPLTVTSAQKNPTAFYLCASSPPGTGIEKLFFGSGTQLSVL.

This CDR3 reads CASKGLYTEAFF. DNA for the CDR3: TGCGCCAGCAAGGGGTTGTACACTGAAGCTTTCTTT. The gene calls are TRBV4-1 and TRBJ1-1, with a possible D match to TRBD1 (5 bases). CDR1 MGHRA and CDR2 YSYEKL come from the germline V gene. Trimming removed 7 bases from V and 3 bases from J, with 9 bases in between. The CDR3 is made up of 12 amino acids.

The chain employs TRBV5-1 and TRBJ2-7, with TRBD2 identical over 7 bases. The CDR3 totals 14 residues. The V gene's germline CDR1 is SGHRS and CDR2 YFSETQ. J was trimmed by 2 bases and V by 4 bases; bases with no gene match: 6. This CDR3 reads CASSPTGGAYEQYF. The DNA for the CDR3 is TGCGCCAGCAGCCCTACGGGGGGTGCCTACGAGCAGTACTTC.

J is TRBJ1-3 and V is TRBV3-1 (or the pseudogene TRBV3-2); unclear D gene. The CDR3 is 12 amino acids. V lost 1 base and J lost 2, with 0 bases in between. Germline-derived CDR1 and CDR2 are LGHDT and YNNKEL (reference sequence). The CDR3 protein is CASSQAGNTIYF. CDR3 bases: TGTGCCAGCAGCCAAGCTGGAAACACCATATATTTT.

The chain recombines TRBV9 with TRBJ2-1; 14 bases are shared with TRBD2. Germline CDR1 reads SGDLS; CDR2 reads YYNGEE. J lost 4 bases, V lost 4 bases, and 7 bases had no gene match. The CDR3 covers 17 residues. The DNA of the CDR3 is TGTGCCAGCAGCCTACGGACTAGCGGGGGGACTTACAATGAGCAGTTCTTC. It codes for CASSLRTSGGTYNEQFF.